Listed here are 27 T cell receptor beta chains from one sample, sequenced in a study of blood T cells in healthy people across ages. A second PCR of about 7 to 11 cycles used a sample-barcoded 5' primer and a J-beta primer mix. In TCRdb, the 5' RACE reads were re-called with MiXCR into one record per CDR3 protein. The sample shows some 930,000 distinct CDR3 sequences, 25% to 30% of them seen only once. These data also formed part of another study, on T cells of mothers and their children.

Sequencing used blood. The receptors derive from a woman aged 40 to 50 in good health.

The rearrangement joins TRBV7-9 to TRBJ1-1; the match to TRBD1 covers 8 bases. There are 16 residues in the CDR3. V gave up 1 base and J gave up 8 bases; unmatched junction bases: 12. Per the germline V gene, CDR1 is SEHNR and CDR2 is FQNEAQ (reference sequence). The CDR3 spells CASSLGDAPRTGEAFF. The CDR3 DNA is TGTGCCAGCAGCTTAGGGGACGCGCCAAGGACAGGGGAAGCTTTCTTT.

There are a few counts of this clonotype. The V call is TRBV20-1, the J call TRBJ1-6; D unresolved. The CDR3 totals 15 residues. From germline, CDR1 is DFQATT and CDR2 SNEGSKA (reference sequence). Trimming removed 2 bases at V and 0 bases at J, with 8 bases between. DNA for the CDR3: TGCAGTGCTAGACCACTAAGCTCCTATAATTCACCCCTCCACTTT. This encodes CSARPLSSYNSPLHF.

This clonotype was found a few times. V and J are TRBV6-2 or TRBV6-3 and TRBJ2-1; D possibly corresponds to TRBD1 (5 bases). The CDR3 spans 13 residues. From germline, CDR1 is MNHEY and CDR2 SVGEGT. Deletions cut 8 bases from V and 8 bases from J, with 16 bases between. Here the CDR3 DNA reads TGTGCCAGCGGTCATTGGGGCCCCGATGAGCAGTTCTTC. It is translated as CASGHWGPDEQFF.

This clonotype has a count of ten or more. The V gene is TRBV7-9, the J gene TRBJ1-1; D remains unclear. Germline loops: CDR1 SEHNR, CDR2 FQNEAQ (reference sequence). The germline V and J ends were trimmed by 5 bases and 0 bases, with 7 bases remaining between them. The CDR3 has 13 residues. CDR3 region: CASSTNMNTEAFF. DNA of the CDR3: TGTGCCAGCAGCACCAATATGAACACTGAAGCTTTCTTT. The full variable domain, completed using reference TRBV7-9 and TRBJ1-1, is DTGVSQNPRHKITKRGQNVTFRCDPISEHNRLYWYRQTLGQGPEFLTYFQNEAQLEKSRLLSDRFSAERPKGSFSTLEIQRTEQGDSAMYLCASSTNMNTEAFFGQGTRLTVV.

The V gene is TRBV28, the J gene TRBJ2-3; D gene unclear. Germline lookup yields CDR1 MDHEN and CDR2 SYDVKM. The CDR3 consists of 15 residues. V lost 5 bases and J 6 bases, leaving 18 bases between the germline ends. The CDR3 DNA follows: TGTGCCAGCAGTCCCCCCCGGAGCTCGACGGATACGCAGTATTTT. This encodes CASSPPRSSTDTQYF.

This clonotype was observed many times. The rearrangement uses TRBV6-1 and TRBJ2-4; TRBD1 aligns across 7 bases. Per the germline V gene, CDR1 is MNHNS and CDR2 is SASEGT. The CDR3 has 16 residues. V shed 4 bases and J 6 bases; nucleotides not matched to a gene: 12. This CDR3 reads CASSGTLSTGANIQYF. CDR3 in DNA: TGTGCCAGCAGTGGTACTCTCAGTACAGGGGCAAACATTCAGTACTTC.

This chain joins TRBV28 and TRBJ1-2; 8 bases fit TRBD1. The CDR3 length is 15 residues. Germline CDR1 is MDHEN and CDR2 is SYDVKM. Germline trimming cut 8 bases from V and 4 bases from J; bases unmatched to any gene: 12. The CDR3 DNA is TGTGCCAGCGGGCGACAGGGGCAGCCGAGCTATGGCTACACCTTC. Its protein is CASGRQGQPSYGYTF.

At least ten counts were recorded for this clonotype. The V gene is TRBV3-1, the J gene TRBJ2-7; 10 nucleotides match TRBD2. The CDR3 runs 16 residues. Germline trimming cut 1 base from V and 2 bases from J; bases unmatched to any gene: 5. The V gene's germline CDR1 is LGHDT and CDR2 YNNKEL (reference sequence). CDR3 coding DNA: TGTGCCAGCAGCCAAGGGGCTAGCGGGGGTCCCTACGAGCAGTACTTC. Translation gives CASSQGASGGPYEQYF.

This clonotype has ten or more counts. The rearrangement joins TRBV20-1 to TRBJ2-6; D is ambiguous. The CDR3 is made up of 16 amino acids. Trimming pared 0 bases from V and 0 bases from J, leaving 9 bases between. The germline CDR1 and CDR2 sequences are DFQATT and SNEGSKA (reference sequence). CDR3 DNA: TGCAGTGCTAGAGATTTCGCACGCTCTGGGGCCAACGTCCTGACTTTC. This translates into CSARDFARSGANVLTF.

This chain uses TRBV7-2 with TRBJ2-6, with D maybe TRBD2 (7 bases). This CDR3 has 17 amino acids. The V gene's germline CDR1 is SGHTA and CDR2 FQGNSA. Trimming removed 7 bases at V and 0 bases at J, with 16 bases between. In nucleotides, the CDR3 is TGTGCCAGCAACCATCGAGGGGGGGGCTCTGGGGCCAACGTCCTGACTTTC. Protein: CASNHRGGGSGANVLTF. Based on the CDR3 plus reference TRBV7-2 and TRBJ2-6, the full variable domain is GAGVSQSPSNKVTEKGKDVELRCDPISGHTALYWYRQSLGQGLEFLIYFQGNSAPDKSGLPSDRFSAERTGGSVSTLTIQRTQQEDSAVYLCASNHRGGGSGANVLTFGAGSRLTVL.

This clonotype came up a few times. This rearrangement joins TRBV7-9 to TRBJ2-7, with D possibly being TRBD1 (6 bases). V was pared by 1 base and J by 5 bases, with 9 bases between. CDR1 is SEHNR and CDR2 is FQNEAQ in the germline V gene (reference sequence). The CDR3 loop spans 13 amino acids. The CDR3 sequence: CASSLGGPDEQYF. CDR3 DNA sequence: TGTGCCAGCAGCTTAGGGGGGCCCGACGAGCAGTACTTC.

This clonotype was counted only a few times. The gene calls are TRBV4-1 and TRBJ2-5; possibly TRBD1 for D (6 bases). Germline V gene data show CDR1 as MGHRA and CDR2 as YSYEKL. The length of the CDR3 is 16 residues. Trimming left V 4 bases short and J 1 base short, with 16 bases between. CDR3 residues: CASSPRQAPIQETQYF. The CDR3 region has the DNA TGCGCCAGCAGCCCTAGACAGGCTCCTATCCAAGAGACCCAGTACTTC.

This clonotype was seen more than once but under ten times. The chain is built from TRBV4-1 and TRBJ1-2; TRBD1 aligns across 12 bases. This CDR3 region has 16 residues. The J segment lost 6 bases and the V segment lost 2 bases, leaving 7 bases of the junction unmatched. Germline V gene data show CDR1 as MGHRA and CDR2 as YSYEKL. The CDR3 DNA sequence: TGCGCCAGCAGCCAAATCGGGACAGGGGGCGCGGATGGCTACACCTTC. Amino acid sequence: CASSQIGTGGADGYTF.

This clonotype has at least ten counts. The chain has TRBV28 and TRBJ2-7; TRBD2 is a possible D gene (8 bases). The CDR3 contains 15 residues. Germline CDR1 reads MDHEN; CDR2 reads SYDVKM. Trimming cost V 4 bases and J 0 bases, with 13 bases left between them. CDR3 coding DNA: TGTGCCAGCAGTTCGGGGGGGACAGCCTCCTACGAGCAGTACTTC. It specifies CASSSGGTASYEQYF.

This clonotype was recorded at least ten times. The chain employs TRBV12-3 or TRBV12-4 and TRBJ2-3, with 11 nucleotides matching TRBD2. The CDR3 is 15 amino acids. V lost 3 bases to trimming and J lost 3 bases; unmatched junction nucleotides: 2. The CDR3 region is CASSFTSGGTDTQYF. The CDR3 region has the DNA TGTGCCAGCAGTTTTACTAGCGGGGGTACAGATACGCAGTATTTT.

This chain uses TRBV5-1 with TRBJ1-2, with D possibly TRBD1 on 5 matching bases. Trimming pared 1 base from V and 0 bases from J, leaving 10 bases between. Germline V gene sequence: CDR1 SGHRS, CDR2 YFSETQ. This CDR3 comprises 15 residues. The CDR3 DNA reads TGCGCCAGCAGCTTGAATGGGGACCCTAACTATGGCTACACCTTC. This gives the protein CASSLNGDPNYGYTF.

To note about this clonotype: This may be a read error, as it is one base from a much larger clone. The chain links TRBV20-1 to TRBJ2-5, with 9 bases that match TRBD1. Germline V lookup: CDR1 DFQATT, CDR2 SNEGSKA (reference sequence). CDR3 length: 16 residues. The CDR3 DNA reads as TGCAGTGCTGGAAAGGACAGGGGAGATCGCCAAGAAACCCAGTACTTC. The encoded protein is CSAGKDRGDRQETQYF.

The chain employs TRBV20-1 and TRBJ2-1, with unresolved D. The length of the CDR3 is 21 residues. Germline loops: CDR1 DFQATT, CDR2 SNEGSKA (reference sequence). V lost 7 bases to trimming and J lost 1 base, with 35 bases between them. The CDR3 region has the DNA TGCAGTGTTCCCGGAGTGGGGATTGCACCCCCTCAACAAGGTTCCTACAATGAGCAGTTCTTC. This sequence encodes CSVPGVGIAPPQQGSYNEQFF.

CDR3 nucleotides: TGCGCCAGCAGGCTCTTAAGCGGGGGTGACGACGAGCAGTACTTC. This codes for CASRLLSGGDDEQYF. V gene TRBV5-1 combines with J gene TRBJ2-7; TRBD2 aligns across 8 bases. This CDR3 has 15 amino acids. Germline values: CDR1 SGHRS, CDR2 YFSETQ. V lost 5 bases to trimming and J lost 5 bases; unmatched junction nucleotides: 12.

This clonotype was counted many times. V is TRBV2 and J is TRBJ2-7, with D perhaps matching TRBD1 (5 bases). The germline V gene has CDR1 SNHLY and CDR2 FYNNEI. V lost 4 bases to trimming and J lost 4 bases, with 8 bases between them. CDR3 size: 12 residues. The CDR3 region has the DNA TGTGCCAGCAGTGGACAGTCTTACGAGCAGTACTTC. This gives the protein CASSGQSYEQYF.

Concerning this clonotype itself: Just one base apart from a much larger clone, this may be a read error. V gene TRBV2 combines with J gene TRBJ2-7, with 8 bases identical to TRBD2. The germline CDR1 and CDR2 sequences are SNHLY and FYNNEI. The CDR3 length is 15 residues. V gave up 4 bases and J gave up 2 bases; unmatched junction bases: 7. CDR3 sequence reads: CASSGRVAGTYEQYF. The CDR3 region has the DNA TGTGCCAGCAGTGGACGGGTAGCGGGGACCTACGAGCAGTACTTC.

The V call is TRBV6-6, the J call TRBJ2-3; 10 bases agree with TRBD2. The CDR3 is made up of 14 amino acids. Germline V gene data show CDR1 as MNHNY and CDR2 as SVGAGI (reference sequence). J was trimmed by 4 bases and V by 7 bases; bases with no gene match: 5. The CDR3 sequence is CASKLSGGADTQYF. CDR3 nucleotide sequence: TGTGCCAGCAAACTGAGCGGGGGGGCAGATACGCAGTATTTT.

This clonotype was detected only a few times. The rearrangement links TRBV28 to TRBJ2-7, with TRBD1 identical over 11 bases. This CDR3 comprises 14 residues. Germline CDR1 reads MDHEN; CDR2 reads SYDVKM. Losses at the gene ends were 4 bases for V and 6 bases for J; bases not matched to a gene: 5. CDR3: CASSWGQGVREQYF. Written as DNA, the CDR3 is TGTGCCAGCAGTTGGGGACAGGGGGTCCGCGAGCAGTACTTC.

This clonotype was found a few times. V and J are TRBV29-1 and TRBJ2-3; unclear D gene. V was pared by 1 base and J by 1 base, with 15 bases between. CDR3 length: 16 amino acids. Germline values: CDR1 SQVTM, CDR2 ANQGSEA. The CDR3 protein is CSVEGGSRLGTDTQYF. The CDR3 coding sequence is TGCAGCGTTGAAGGGGGTTCTAGACTTGGCACAGATACGCAGTATTTT.

The CDR3 reads CSAPGPGVDTQYF. The DNA of the CDR3 is TGCAGTGCGCCCGGACCGGGGGTCGATACGCAGTATTTT. The V gene is TRBV20-1, the J gene TRBJ2-3, with D possibly being TRBD2 (6 bases). Per germline, CDR1 DFQATT and CDR2 SNEGSKA (reference sequence). Trimming took off 6 bases at V and 6 bases at J, with 16 bases between the two ends. There are 13 residues in the CDR3.

The chain links TRBV15 to TRBJ2-7; D not certain. CDR1 is LNHNV and CDR2 is YYDKDF in the germline V gene (reference sequence). The CDR3 covers 14 residues. Trimming cost V 3 bases and J 2 bases, with 11 bases left between them. Written as DNA, the CDR3 is TGTGCCACCAGCAGGCTCAGTCTTCCCTACGAGCAGTACTTC. It is translated as CATSRLSLPYEQYF.

J is TRBJ1-2 and V is TRBV7-3, with a tentative D call TRBD1 (5 bases). CDR3 length: 16 residues. Germline CDR1 is SGHTA and CDR2 is FQGTGA. Trimming removed 1 base from V and 6 bases from J, with 18 bases in between. The CDR3 DNA sequence: TGTGCCAGCAGCTTAAGTGTGGACACAGCATCTGATGGCTACACCTTC. It translates to CASSLSVDTASDGYTF.